This entry describes one T cell receptor beta chain. Participants were aged about 18 to 95 years, lived in under 25 US areas, and enrolled virtually. Assignments of participants to cohorts depended upon their own reported clinical history. These data are taken from a study of blood T cell repertoires in COVID-19. Overall study context: Acute-phase and convalescent COVID-19 samples originated in the United States, Italy and Spain.

Original data processing: It was from reference gene primer amplification that nucleated cell counts were estimated. TCRdb's copy holds only in-frame clones and misses some; the assay was immunoSEQ multiplex PCR. That table furnishes V, J and clone size, whereas the DNA furnished D and trimming. The sample comprises about 400,000 clones, over 75% of which are singletons, and over 2% rests with the top ten. Trimming took off 2 bases at V and 2 bases at J, with 12 bases between the two ends. CDR1 KGHSH and CDR2 LQKENI come from the germline V gene. CDR3 length equals 15 residues. This TCR was recovered from a woman in her thirties or forties with acute COVID-19. The sequencing sample was made of PBMCs or T cells enriched from blood (not recorded which). The gene calls are TRBV18 and TRBJ1-2; no firm D call. CDR3 sequence: CASSPARDINYGYTF. CDR3 bases: TGTGCCAGCTCACCAGCTCGGGATATAAACTATGGCTACACCTTC.